The clone carrying this TCR beta chain was counted only a few times. Its antigen is not identified. CDR1 and CDR2 from the germline V gene are LGHNA and YSLEER. This CDR3 has 14 residues. With V trimmed by 1 base and J by 5 bases, 1 base remained unmatched. The data derive from a study of blood T cells in healthy people across ages. It was with a sample-barcoded 5' primer and a J-beta primer mix that a second PCR of about 6 to 11 cycles was run. Via MiXCR, TCRdb re-called the 5' RACE reads, giving one row per CDR3 protein. Seen here are over 1,500,000 distinct CDR3 sequences, roughly 50% observed once, and the top ten hold around 2.1%. Findings of the study overall: It was the long-lived donors that had more naive CD4+ cells and higher diversity than aged donors.

Sequenced: blood. The origin of this receptor is a woman in her thirties or forties in good health. The chain uses TRBV4-3 and TRBJ2-7, with 11 bases aligning to TRBD1. DNA for the CDR3: TGCGCCAGCAGCCAAGGGGACAGGGGGAACGAGCAGTACTTC. Amino acids: CASSQGDRGNEQYF.